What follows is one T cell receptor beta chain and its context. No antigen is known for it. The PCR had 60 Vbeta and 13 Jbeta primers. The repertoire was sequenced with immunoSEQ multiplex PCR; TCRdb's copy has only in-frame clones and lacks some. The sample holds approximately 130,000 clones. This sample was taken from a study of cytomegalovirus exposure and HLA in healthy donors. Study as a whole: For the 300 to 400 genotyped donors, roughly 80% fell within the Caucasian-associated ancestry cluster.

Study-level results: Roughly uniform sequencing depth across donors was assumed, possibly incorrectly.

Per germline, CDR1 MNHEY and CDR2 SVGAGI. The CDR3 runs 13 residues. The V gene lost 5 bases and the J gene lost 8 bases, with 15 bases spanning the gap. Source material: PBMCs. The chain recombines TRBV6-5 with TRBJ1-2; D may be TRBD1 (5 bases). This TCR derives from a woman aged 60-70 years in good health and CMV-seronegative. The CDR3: CASSPDGGVGYTF. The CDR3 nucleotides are TGTGCCAGCAGTCCCGATGGGGGGGTCGGCTACACCTTC.